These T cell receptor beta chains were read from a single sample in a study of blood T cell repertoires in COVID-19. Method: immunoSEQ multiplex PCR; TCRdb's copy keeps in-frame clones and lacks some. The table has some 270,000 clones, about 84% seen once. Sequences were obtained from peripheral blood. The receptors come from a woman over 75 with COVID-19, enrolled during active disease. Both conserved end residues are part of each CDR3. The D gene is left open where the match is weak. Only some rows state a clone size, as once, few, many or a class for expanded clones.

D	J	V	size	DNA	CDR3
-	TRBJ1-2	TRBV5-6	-	TGTGCCAGCAGTTCAGGGGACCACTATGGCTACACCTTC	CASSSGDHYGYTF
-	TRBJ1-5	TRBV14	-	TGTGCCAGCAGCCAATCCTCAGGGGCTAGCAATCAGCCCCAGCATTTT	CASSQSSGASNQPQHF
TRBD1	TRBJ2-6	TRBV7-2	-	TGTGCCAGCAGCTTAGCGGGACAGGCTGGGGCCAACGTCCTGACTTTC	CASSLAGQAGANVLTF
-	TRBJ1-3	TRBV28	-	TGTGCCTCATCGTCTGGGGACCCGAGGGGGAACACCATATATTTT	CASSSGDPRGNTIYF
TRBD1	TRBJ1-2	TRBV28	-	TGTGCCAGCAGTCCCTACCAACAGGGGGTCCCTAACTATGGCTACACCTTC	CASSPYQQGVPNYGYTF
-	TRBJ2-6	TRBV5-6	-	TGTGCCAGCAGCCTTAGAAGGAGCTCTGGGGCCAACGTCCTGACTTTC	CASSLRRSSGANVLTF
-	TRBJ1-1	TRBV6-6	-	TGTGCCACGTGGAGGGCGCGCGGTACTGAAGCTTTCTTT	CATWRARGTEAFF
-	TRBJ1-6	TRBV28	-	TGTGCCAGCAGGGGGCAAAGCTCCTATAATTCACCCCTCCACTTT	CASRGQSSYNSPLHF
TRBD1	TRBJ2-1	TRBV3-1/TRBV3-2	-	TGTGCCAGCAGCCAATCGGGACAGGGGGCCAATGAGCAGTTCTTC	CASSQSGQGANEQFF
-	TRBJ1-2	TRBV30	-	TGTGCCTGGAGTCCATACAGGGTGGGCTATGGCTACACCTTC	CAWSPYRVGYGYTF
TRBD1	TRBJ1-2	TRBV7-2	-	TGTGCCAGCAGCGAAGGACAGGGCGCTAACTATGGCTACACCTTC	CASSEGQGANYGYTF
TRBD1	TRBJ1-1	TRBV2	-	TGTGCCAGTAACCGGGACAGGGGATATGAAGCTTTCTTT	CASNRDRGYEAFF
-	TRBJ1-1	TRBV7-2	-	TGTGCCAGCAGCTCGGGACTCTTGAACACTGAAGCTTTCTTT	CASSSGLLNTEAFF
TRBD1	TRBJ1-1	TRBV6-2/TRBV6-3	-	TGTGCCAGCAGTTACCTGGGGACAGGCGGATCGAGGGAAGCTTTCTTT	CASSYLGTGGSREAFF
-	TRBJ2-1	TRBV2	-	TGTGCCAGCAGTGGAAGGGGGATTAAACGGGGCTCCTACAATGAGCAGTTCTTC	CASSGRGIKRGSYNEQFF
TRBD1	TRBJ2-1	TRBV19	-	TGTGCCAGTAGTAATTCCCCGGGACAGGGTAGAAATGAGCAGTTCTTC	CASSNSPGQGRNEQFF
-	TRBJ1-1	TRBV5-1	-	TGCGCCAGCAGCTTGGTAACGGGGAACACTGAAGCTTTCTTT	CASSLVTGNTEAFF
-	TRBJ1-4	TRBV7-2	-	TGTGCCAGCAGGCTAGATGCAACTAATGAAAAACTGTTTTTT	CASRLDATNEKLFF
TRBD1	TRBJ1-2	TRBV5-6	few	TGTGCCAGCAGCTTGGTCTACAGGGGGCGAGGCTACACCTTC	CASSLVYRGRGYTF
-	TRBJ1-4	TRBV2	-	TGTGCCAGCAGTGGAGAGTTCGAAAAACTGTTTTTT	CASSGEFEKLFF
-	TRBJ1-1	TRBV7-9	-	TGTGCCAGCAGCTTACAGGCCGGGAACACTGAAGCTTTCTTT	CASSLQAGNTEAFF
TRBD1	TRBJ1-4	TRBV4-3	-	TGCGCCAGCAGCCAAGATCGAGGGGGCGGTGAAAAACTGTTTTTT	CASSQDRGGGEKLFF
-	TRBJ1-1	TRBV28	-	TGTGCCAGCAGTTTGGCACGTCGGGAAACTGAAGCTTTCTTT	CASSLARRETEAFF
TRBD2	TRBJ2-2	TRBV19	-	TGTGCCAGTAGAGGCGGGGGGTCGAACACCGGGGAGCTGTTTTTT	CASRGGGSNTGELFF
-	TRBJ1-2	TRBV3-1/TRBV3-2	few	TGTGCCAGCAGCCCTCTATTAAGGGGGAATTTCTATGGCTACACCTTC	CASSPLLRGNFYGYTF
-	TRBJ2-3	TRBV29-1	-	TGCAGCGTTGAAGATCAGCAGAAGGGGCCCACAGATACGCAGTATTTT	CSVEDQQKGPTDTQYF
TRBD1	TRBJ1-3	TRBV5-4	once	TGTGCCAGCAGCTCAGGGGACAGGGGAGCGGGCACCATATATTTT	CASSSGDRGAGTIYF